This T cell receptor beta chain was recovered during a study of cytomegalovirus exposure and HLA in healthy donors (dated by TCRdb to about 2017). Context from the whole study: In an earlier analysis of roughly 590 of the donors, approximately 260 Gb of sequence data and approximately 100 million unique TCR beta sequences from roughly 200 million T cells were reported. An early release that covered about 600 HLA-typed donors contained about 300 gigabases of sequencing data and tens of millions of unique TCR sequences. Of the 398 genotyped donors, 75% to 85% were placed in the genetic ancestry cluster associated with self-reported Caucasian donors. The study aimed to test whether cataloging public T cell receptors could reveal signatures of past pathogen exposure. The study used immunosequencing to profile the T cell repertoires of about 670 subjects and linked those repertoires to cytomegalovirus serostatus. A separate validation cohort of 90 to 150 different subjects was used in addition to the approximately 640-subject first cohort. To predict cytomegalovirus infection status, the study combined high-throughput TCR immunosequencing, statistical association of individual TCRs with disease status, and machine learning. A later analysis re-examined previously published TCR beta repertoires from over 500 donors and added high-resolution HLA genotyping to investigate patterns of TCR occurrence. Rather than using new phenotypic data, the later analysis identified candidate immune exposures from TCR beta sequences and from how often those sequences occurred across donors. An earlier analysis of approximately 500 of the donors applied high-throughput TCR beta sequencing to assess whether each TCR beta V gene segment acted as functional or pseudogenic. Donor age, sex, ethnicity and CMV serostatus were collected together with the repertoire data. A later genetic analysis took genome-wide SNP genotypes for about 55% of the 666 donors and used that subset as a discovery cohort. Every repertoire in the discovery cohort had been generated on one and the same sequencing platform. HLA typing covered class I and class II loci at four-digit resolution. The number of donors typed differed by locus, with roughly 620-640 for A, B, C, DRB1 and DQB1, about 500 for DQA1, nearly 610 for DPA1, and around 460 for DPB1. Roughly 5 DR-DQ haplotypes were handled as single units for association and clustering, since linkage in the cohort was strong. On average, roughly 250,000 unique TCR beta nucleotide sequences were sequenced per donor among 350 to 400 genotyped donors of the cohort, with roughly 18% of those sequences being non-productive.

From the cysteine through the phenylalanine, the CDR3 covers 12 amino acids. Of all the DNA, just the CDR3 is kept, 36 bases in frame from base 1. V is shortened by 6 bases, J by 4 bases, and the region joining them spans 10 bases. Looking up the germline V gene yields CDR1 WSHSY and CDR2 SAAADI. On this clone: The antigen it recognizes is unknown. No clone much larger than this one lies a single base away; base qualities are absent.

The library relied on the immunoSEQ multiplex PCR assay. The multiplex PCR relied on a mix of 60 forward primers for TCR Vbeta segments and 13 reverse primers for TCR Jbeta segments. The CDR3 region of rearranged TCR beta genes was amplified from genomic DNA by a multiplex PCR assay. Amplified TCR beta libraries were sequenced as 87-base-pair reads on the Illumina HiSeq System. Per the authors' processing: A later analysis counted about 80 million unique TCR beta chains across the 500 to 850 repertoires, and around 9.9 million of these chains were shared by at least two donors. To remove PCR and sequencing errors, raw reads were error-corrected and collapsed into unique sequences using a nearest-neighbor algorithm that merged closely related sequences. CDR3 sequences were aligned to IMGT reference sequences to assign V, D and J gene segments. For a sequence to be retained, at least a six-nucleotide match to both a V gene segment and a J gene segment was required. A rearrangement was called productive if the CDR3 had no stop codons and remained in frame with V and J, and every other rearrangement was called non-productive. Following IMGT convention, CDR3 was defined as the stretch from the second conserved V-encoded cysteine up to the conserved J-encoded phenylalanine. The earlier analysis of some 580 of the donors excluded any sequence lacking an unambiguous match to a single V gene segment. An earlier analysis of under 750 of the donors called V segments functional above 56.7% productive rearrangements and segregating when the between-donor standard deviation exceeded 5%. A statistical classification framework was built for diagnosing cytomegalovirus status from the catalog of TCR beta chain sequences. A later analysis assigned V and J genes by comparing TCR nucleotide sequences with IMGT/GENE-DB human TR gene sequences. Using the TCRdist pipeline, a later analysis assigned CDR3 sequences along with most-parsimonious VDJ recombination scenarios. In a later analysis, every TCR beta chain was defined by the combination of its CDR3 amino acid sequence and its V-gene family, and reads without a unique V-gene family were dropped. In a later analysis, 500 to 700 highly shared, low-generation-probability nucleotide sequences were removed to address suspected cross-contamination and a sequencing artifact. In a later analysis, a clonal expansion index was calculated for each public chain from normalized within-repertoire ranks of inferred template counts. In a later analysis, generation probabilities were computed using a VDJ recombination model fitted to out-of-frame rearrangements, and the results were checked against IGoR. A later analysis scored TCR-TCR, TCR-HLA and TCR-CMV co-occurrence with hypergeometric tests, applying a repertoire-size bias correction to TCR pairs. A later analysis estimated false discovery rates by permuting HLA or CMV assignments 20 times. A later analysis grouped co-occurring TCRs with DBSCAN, adding TCRdist sequence similarity when clustering within HLA-allele-positive subsets. Repertoires with fewer than 30,000 or more than 120,000 public chains were left out of co-occurrence clustering, as were five repertoires with anomalous nucleotide sharing. Not all clones reach the TCRdb copy of this immuneACCESS table, which keeps in-frame sequences only. Checked studies attribute under half of the gap to unresolved V genes and leave the rest unexplained. For V, J and clone size, that table is used; D and trimming come from the DNA. Here the sample has around 90,000 clones; about 82% occur a single time. The top ten hold approximately 7.5% of the sample.

The cohort was made up of 666 healthy bone marrow donors. At the time of sampling, every cohort member was nominally healthy, though immune exposures that went unrecorded were likely present. The donor was CMV seronegative and was included in the group of 352 seronegative cohort members. Every donor gave a peripheral blood sample, and the peripheral blood mononuclear cells from that sample were used for TCR beta sequencing. The Qiagen DNeasy Blood Extraction Kit was used to extract genomic DNA from the blood cell samples. General findings and caveats noted by the study authors: A later analysis reported that several top co-occurrence clusters appeared linked to parvovirus B19, influenza, CMV and Epstein-Barr virus. A further reported finding was that TCR beta sequences accurately predicted the HLA-A and HLA-B alleles for most subjects in the first cohort. A later genetic analysis associated a missense DCLRE1C variant with V-gene and J-gene trimming of TCR beta chains, and an independent cohort replicated the association. Correlated functional status among segregating V segments might be attributable to linkage disequilibrium, but an unknown experimental factor could not be ruled out. In the study, some 180 TCR beta chains were listed as associated with cytomegalovirus. A later analysis found that HLA-associated TCR beta chains were more clonally expanded and had lower generation probabilities than equally common non-associated chains. In an earlier analysis of 587 of the donors, most TCR beta V segments appeared in productive rearrangements about 87% or about 30% of the time, broadly matching IMGT annotations. Some IMGT-functional V segments, including TRBV6-2 and TRBV6-3, could not be distinguished by the 87-base-pair reads and were therefore excluded. While some public TCRs were present in many individuals, most TCR sequences turned up only very rarely across donors. According to the authors, the approach could potentially be generalized to other disease states and immunological phenotypes. The presence/absence analyses assumed that sequencing depth was roughly uniform across donors, and that assumption may not be true. Approximately 18 rarely observed V segments, including chromosome 9 orphons, were excluded from the earlier analysis of some 590 of the donors because counts were too low. Specific HLA alleles were associated with roughly 16,000 TCR beta sequences at a false discovery rate of 0.05 in a later analysis. When HLA alleles, especially DR and DQ, strongly co-occurred, attributing TCR associations to individual alleles was difficult. Compared with the 666-donor mean, donors in an Asian-associated ancestry cluster had fewer N-insertions in productive TCRs, according to a later genetic analysis. A later analysis found that TCR association rates varied across HLA loci, with DRB1 alleles showing the most associated TCRs and HLA-C alleles the fewest. Only TCR beta chains were sequenced in this cohort, and the absence of alpha or paired-chain data limited detectable features. Immune exposure information for the cohort was limited to CMV serostatus. In a later analysis, most CMV-associated TCR beta chains were found to appear HLA-restricted, with HLA associations seemingly driven largely by CMV exposure. In vitro tests confirmed that a few of the cytomegalovirus-associated TCR beta chains recognize cytomegalovirus antigens. Because HLA typing was unavailable for some donors at each locus, only the typed subset was used in association tests. A cluster of highly shared sequence variants was judged likely to represent a technical artifact of the sequencing pipeline. Cytomegalovirus status was reported to be diagnosed by the classifier with high specificity and sensitivity in both the original and validation cohorts.

This clonotype was sampled from a man between 25 and 39 years old in good health and CMV-seronegative. Recombination linked TRBV10-2 to TRBJ2-7; TRBD2 is possibly the D segment (5 matching bases). The sequenced material came from PBMCs. The CDR3 corresponds to CASSGVLYEQYF. The nucleotide sequence reads TGCGCCAGCAGCGGGGTACTGTACGAGCAGTACTTC.